These 20 T cell receptor beta chains came from one sample sequenced in a study of OX40 agonist ivuxolimab in advanced cancers. The assay was immunoSEQ multiplex PCR, and TCRdb's table has in-frame clones only and misses some. The repertoire holds some 43,000 clones, with approximately 86% as singletons. Sample: CD4+ or CD8+ T cells sorted from blood, taken in a trial of the OX40 agonist ivuxolimab. The source is an adult with an advanced solid tumor such as melanoma, head and neck, liver or kidney cancer.

The chain couples TRBV11-1 to TRBJ2-1; 7 bases are a match to TRBD2. The CDR3 is 16 amino acids. V lost 4 bases, J lost 0 bases, and 6 bases stayed unmatched. From germline, CDR1 is SGHAT and CDR2 FQDESV (reference sequence). CDR3 sequence: CASSSGLVSSYNEQFF. For the CDR3, the DNA is TGTGCCAGCAGCTCCGGACTAGTCAGCTCCTACAATGAGCAGTTCTTC.

V usage is TRBV28 and J usage is TRBJ2-1, with D perhaps TRBD2 (5 bases). This CDR3 has 19 residues. Trimming took off 3 bases at V and 0 bases at J, with 21 bases between the two ends. Germline CDR1 and CDR2: MDHEN and SYDVKM. This chain's CDR3 is CASSFYPTGLRSSYNEQFF. DNA of the CDR3: TGTGCCAGCAGTTTTTACCCCACCGGACTCAGAAGCTCCTACAATGAGCAGTTCTTC.

This chain links TRBV6-6 with TRBJ1-1, with D unclear. The germline V gene has CDR1 MNHNY and CDR2 SVGAGI (reference sequence). CDR3 length: 13 amino acids. V was shortened by 8 bases and J by 1 base, with 11 bases between the two germline ends. CDR3 DNA: TGTGCCAGCGCTAGTCTTACGAACACTGAAGCTTTCTTT. It is translated as CASASLTNTEAFF.

This chain joins TRBV19 and TRBJ1-6, with D hard to call. Germline lookup yields CDR1 LNHDA and CDR2 SQIVND (reference sequence). V lost 8 bases to trimming and J lost 6 bases, with 17 bases between them. The CDR3 is made up of 15 amino acids. CDR3 region: CASGSESEGNSPLHF. The DNA of the CDR3 is TGTGCCAGTGGATCAGAGAGTGAGGGTAATTCACCCCTCCACTTT. Together with reference TRBV19 and TRBJ1-6, the CDR3 gives the full variable domain: DGGITQSPKYLFRKEGQNVTLSCEQNLNHDAMYWYRQDPGQGLRLIYYSQIVNDFQKGDIAEGYSVSREKKESFPLTVTSAQKNPTAFYLCASGSESEGNSPLHFGNGTRLTVT.

This clone is classed as medium-sized (0.01 to 0.1%). V usage is TRBV7-9 and J usage is TRBJ1-5, with unresolved D. The CDR3 spans 12 residues. The germline V gene has CDR1 SEHNR and CDR2 FQNEAQ (reference sequence). V was shortened by 5 bases and J by 3 bases, with 5 bases between the two germline ends. The CDR3 sequence: CASSVNNQPQHF. In nucleotides, the CDR3 is TGTGCCAGCAGCGTCAACAATCAGCCCCAGCATTTT.

The chain employs TRBV15 and TRBJ2-3; possibly TRBD1 for D (5 bases). Trimming shortened V by 0 bases and J by 1 base, and 11 bases separated the two germline ends. The germline gives CDR1 LNHNV, CDR2 YYDKDF (reference sequence). The CDR3 is 16 residues long. The CDR3 protein is CATSRDQARGTDTQYF. CDR3 nucleotide sequence: TGTGCCACCAGCAGAGATCAGGCCAGGGGCACAGATACGCAGTATTTT.

This chain connects TRBV29-1 to TRBJ2-3; 9 bases map to TRBD2. The CDR3 consists of 14 residues. Germline V gene data show CDR1 as SQVTM and CDR2 as ANQGSEA. V was pared by 3 bases and J by 1 base, with 2 bases of the junction left unmatched. The CDR3 nucleotides are TGCAGCGTTGACCGGACTAGCGGCACAGATACGCAGTATTTT. It yields the protein CSVDRTSGTDTQYF.

The rearrangement joins TRBV7-2 to TRBJ1-2; D ambiguous. There are 14 residues in the CDR3. Germline assignment: CDR1 SGHTA and CDR2 FQGNSA. The V end lost 2 bases, the J end lost 2 bases, and 9 bases lay between the germline ends. CDR3 sequence: CASSLSTGNYGYTF. The CDR3 bases are TGTGCCAGCAGCTTATCCACTGGGAACTATGGCTACACCTTC.

This chain joins TRBV15 and TRBJ2-5; a weak D match, TRBD1 (5 bases). The CDR3 extends over 14 amino acids. Trimming took off 2 bases at V and 5 bases at J, with 12 bases between the two ends. CDR1 is LNHNV and CDR2 is YYDKDF in the germline V gene (reference sequence). The CDR3, as DNA: TGTGCCACCAGCAGACCTCAGGGTCGGGAGACCCAGTACTTC. Translation: CATSRPQGRETQYF.

This clone was detected once. The chain joins TRBV27 to TRBJ2-1, with D possibly matching TRBD2 (7 bases). With 5 bases removed from V and 1 base from J, the gap between germline ends came to 15 bases. The CDR3 has 16 residues. Germline assignment: CDR1 MNHEY and CDR2 SMNVEV (reference sequence). CDR3 in DNA: TGTGCCAGCAGTGACCTCCGGGGGGCGTCCTACAATGAGCAGTTCTTC. Translated, it gives CASSDLRGASYNEQFF.

This sequence joins TRBV6-5 and TRBJ1-1, with 8 positions matching TRBD1. CDR3 size: 14 residues. Germline values: CDR1 MNHEY, CDR2 SVGAGI. V lost 5 bases to trimming and J lost 2 bases; unmatched junction nucleotides: 4. The CDR3 DNA reads as TGTGCCAGCAGTAACAGGGGGGAAAACACTGAAGCTTTCTTT. It translates to CASSNRGENTEAFF.

This clone was seen once. V gene TRBV28 combines with J gene TRBJ2-2; no clear D gene. The CDR3 spans 13 residues. V was trimmed by 7 bases and J by 5 bases, leaving 11 bases between them. The germline V gene encodes CDR1 MDHEN and CDR2 SYDVKM. CDR3 region: CASTDTWTGELFF. CDR3 nucleotides: TGTGCCAGCACCGATACATGGACCGGGGAGCTGTTTTTT.

The chain has TRBV19 and TRBJ2-7, with a possible D match to TRBD1 (5 bases). CDR1 and CDR2 (germline): LNHDA, SQIVND (reference sequence). This CDR3 is 14 amino acids long. Trimming left V 7 bases short and J 2 bases short, with 15 bases between. The CDR3, as DNA: TGTGCCAGTAAACGCACTCGACAGACCTACGAGCAGTACTTC. It yields the protein CASKRTRQTYEQYF.

V gene TRBV28 combines with J gene TRBJ1-2; no clear D. The CDR3 has 16 residues. The germline V and J ends were trimmed by 6 bases and 3 bases, with 20 bases remaining between them. Germline V gene data show CDR1 as MDHEN and CDR2 as SYDVKM. The CDR3 region is CASRPQEGRLHYGYTF. CDR3 DNA sequence: TGTGCCAGCAGGCCTCAAGAAGGCAGGCTACACTATGGCTACACCTTC.

This rearrangement joins TRBV5-6 to TRBJ2-7; a possible D gene is TRBD1 (6 bases). Germline lookup yields CDR1 SGHDT and CDR2 YYEEEE. This CDR3 is built from 14 residues. Trimming stripped 4 bases from V and 3 bases from J, with 14 bases between. The CDR3: CASSNGQGGYEQYF. Written as DNA, the CDR3 is TGTGCCAGCAGCAACGGACAAGGGGGCTACGAGCAGTACTTC.

This chain connects TRBV7-3 to TRBJ2-5; D is undetermined. The germline V gene has CDR1 SGHTA and CDR2 FQGTGA. The CDR3 runs to 13 residues. Trimming removed 1 base from V and 5 bases from J, with 8 bases in between. CDR3 coding DNA: TGTGCCAGCAGCTTAATTCATCGGGAGACCCAGTACTTC. Translated, it gives CASSLIHRETQYF. Combining the CDR3 with reference TRBV7-3 and TRBJ2-5 gives the whole variable domain GAGVSQTPSNKVTEKGKYVELRCDPISGHTALYWYRQSLGQGPEFLIYFQGTGAADDSGLPNDRFFAVRPEGSVSTLKIQRTERGDSAVYLCASSLIHRETQYFGPGTRLLVL.

The V call is TRBV4-1, the J call TRBJ1-5; the D gene is possibly TRBD1 (6 bases). The CDR3 has 16 amino acids. Trimming cost V 3 bases and J 1 base, with 13 bases left between them. Germline V gene lookup returns CDR1 MGHRA and CDR2 YSYEKL. In DNA, the CDR3 is TGCGCCAGCAGCCAGGATCCCGGACAGAGCAATCAGCCCCAGCATTTT. This encodes CASSQDPGQSNQPQHF.

The chain carries TRBV5-4 and TRBJ1-5; tentatively, D is TRBD1 (5 bases). This CDR3 is 16 amino acids long. V lost 0 bases and J lost 3, with 13 bases in between. Germline CDR1 SGHNT, CDR2 YYREEE (reference sequence). DNA for the CDR3: TGTGCCAGCAGCTTGGATCGAGGGACTAACAATCAGCCCCAGCATTTT. Translation: CASSLDRGTNNQPQHF. Using reference TRBV5-4 and TRBJ1-5 for the parts outside the CDR3, the full variable domain is ETGVTQSPTHLIKTRGQQVTLRCSSQSGHNTVSWYQQALGQGPQFIFQYYREEENGRGNFPPRFSGLQFPNYSSELNVNALELDDSALYLCASSLDRGTNNQPQHFGDGTRLSIL.

The chain is built from TRBV11-2 and TRBJ1-1; D unclear. This CDR3 has 13 residues. Between the trimmed V and J ends, which lost 1 base and 2 bases, there was a span of 5 bases. CDR1 and CDR2 from the germline V gene are SGHAT and FQNNGV. In DNA form, the CDR3 reads TGTGCCAGCAGCTTAGCCGGCAACACTGAAGCTTTCTTT. It yields the protein CASSLAGNTEAFF. The full variable domain, its missing parts supplied by reference TRBV11-2 and TRBJ1-1, is EAGVAQSPRYKIIEKRQSVAFWCNPISGHATLYWYQQILGQGPKLLIQFQNNGVVDDSQLPKDRFSAERLKGVDSTLKIQPAKLEDSAVYLCASSLAGNTEAFFGQGTRLTVV.

The chain carries TRBV11-2 and TRBJ2-1; no clear D. The V end was cut by 1 base, the J end by 6 bases, with 1 base between. From germline, CDR1 is SGHAT and CDR2 FQNNGV. This CDR3 spans 11 amino acids. The CDR3 sequence: CASSLGNEQFF. The CDR3 DNA is TGTGCCAGCAGCTTAGGCAATGAGCAGTTCTTC.